The sample holds one count of the clone carrying this TCR beta chain. One end of the junction does not line up with germline, which may come from a read error. TCRdb keeps only in-frame clones here, not all; method: immunoSEQ multiplex PCR. The sample includes approximately 120,000 clones, approximately 74% of them seen just once. This sample is part of a study of blood T cell repertoires in COVID-19. Germline CDR1 reads KGHSH; CDR2 reads LQKENI. This CDR3 has 15 residues. While infection was still active, Seattle patients were enrolled and then followed longitudinally. This chain connects TRBV18 to TRBJ2-3; TRBD1 matches 8 bases. The TCR comes from an elderly man with COVID-19, enrolled during active disease. The source material was peripheral blood. The CDR3 DNA follows: TGTGCCAGCTCACGGGGACAGGCCGACACAGATGCGCAGTATTTT. The encoded protein is CASSRGQADTDAQYF.